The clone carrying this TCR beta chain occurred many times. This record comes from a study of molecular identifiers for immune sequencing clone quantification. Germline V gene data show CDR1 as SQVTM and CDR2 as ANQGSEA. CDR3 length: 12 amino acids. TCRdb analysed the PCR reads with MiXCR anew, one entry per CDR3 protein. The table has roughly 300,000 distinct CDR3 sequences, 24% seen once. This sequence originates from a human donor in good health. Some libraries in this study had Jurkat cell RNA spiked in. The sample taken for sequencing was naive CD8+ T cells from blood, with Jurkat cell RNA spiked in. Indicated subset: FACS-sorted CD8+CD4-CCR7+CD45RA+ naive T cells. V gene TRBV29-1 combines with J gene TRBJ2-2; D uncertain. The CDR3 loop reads CTLRSNTGELFF. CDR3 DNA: TGCACCCTTCGATCGAACACCGGGGAGCTGTTTTTT.